Shown below are 14 T cell receptor beta chains from a single sample sequenced in a study of blood T cells in healthy people across ages. A second PCR, run for 7 to 11 cycles, used a sample-barcoded 5' primer plus a J-beta primer mix. TCRdb re-derived calls from the 5' RACE reads in MiXCR, one entry per CDR3 protein. The table has hundreds of thousands of distinct CDR3 sequences, under 55% seen once; the top ten hold under 20%. Sample: blood. The receptors come from a man between 60 and 75 years old in good health.

This chain joins TRBV7-2 and TRBJ1-2; possible D gene TRBD1, 6 bases. Germline V gene sequence: CDR1 SGHTA, CDR2 FQGNSA. Trimming took off 11 bases at V and 2 bases at J, with 15 bases between the two ends. CDR3 size: 13 residues. The CDR3 DNA is TGTGCCCTAAGACAGGCTGCCAACTATGGCTACACCTTC. Protein product: CALRQAANYGYTF.

The chain links TRBV7-2 to TRBJ1-6; the D gene is possibly TRBD1 (5 bases). Germline CDR1 reads SGHTA; CDR2 reads FQGNSA. The V gene lost 3 bases and the J gene lost 9 bases, with 12 bases spanning the gap. The CDR3 is 14 residues long. In DNA, the CDR3 is TGTGCCAGCAGCTTCTCGGGGGGGGGTTCACCCCTCCACTTT. Amino acid sequence: CASSFSGGGSPLHF. Drawing the rest from reference TRBV7-2 and TRBJ1-6, the complete variable domain is GAGVSQSPSNKVTEKGKDVELRCDPISGHTALYWYRQSLGQGLEFLIYFQGNSAPDKSGLPSDRFSAERTGGSVSTLTIQRTQQEDSAVYLCASSFSGGGSPLHFGNGTRLTVT.

This clonotype was found a few times. The gene calls are TRBV20-1 and TRBJ2-4, with 7 positions matching TRBD1. The CDR3 sequence is 13 residues long. CDR1 is DFQATT and CDR2 is SNEGSKA in the germline V gene (reference sequence). The ends lost 4 bases at V and 6 bases at J; junction bases unmatched: 6. CDR3 coding DNA: TGCAGTGCTAACCCCAGGGGGTTAAACATTCAGTACTTC. Its translation: CSANPRGLNIQYF.

The table lists this clonotype with a few counts. J is TRBJ2-1 and V is TRBV9; weak D call: TRBD1 (6 bases). The V end was cut by 3 bases, the J end by 3 bases, with 13 bases between. CDR3 length: 15 amino acids. The germline CDR1 and CDR2 sequences are SGDLS and YYNGEE. The CDR3: CASSARQANYNEQFF. The CDR3 DNA follows: TGTGCCAGCAGCGCCCGACAGGCTAACTACAATGAGCAGTTCTTC.

Comments on this clonotype: At one end the junction does not follow the germline gene, possibly because of a read error. The J gene is TRBJ2-6, the V gene TRBV4-1, with 7 bases lining up with TRBD1. From germline, CDR1 is MGHRA and CDR2 YSYEKL. This CDR3 region has 18 residues. CDR3 DNA sequence: TGCGCCAGCAGCTCCAGGGGGACAGACAGATCTGGGGTCAACGTCCTGACTTTC. Protein sequence: CASSSRGTDRSGVNVLTF.

This clonotype has just a few counts. CDR3 region: CASSDQGLITEAFF. Written as DNA, the CDR3 is TGTGCCAGCAGTGACCAGGGTTTGATCACTGAAGCTTTCTTT. The chain recombines TRBV2 with TRBJ1-1; the D gene is possibly TRBD1 (5 bases). CDR3 length: 14 amino acids. Germline-derived CDR1 and CDR2 are SNHLY and FYNNEI. V lost 3 bases and J 4 bases, leaving 12 bases between the germline ends.

V usage is TRBV5-6 and J usage is TRBJ2-5; perhaps D is TRBD1 or TRBD2 (5 bases each). The DNA matches TRBJ2-7 better at its end, which makes the J call doubtful. The CDR3 is 14 residues long. CDR1 is SGHDT and CDR2 is YYEEEE in the germline V gene. CDR3 coding DNA: TGTGCCAGCAGACCTACCGGGACCACCTACGAGCAGTACTTC. It translates to CASRPTGTTYEQYF.

This clonotype was seen only a few times. The chain joins TRBV7-9 to TRBJ2-7, with 7 bases lining up with TRBD1. The germline gives CDR1 SEHNR, CDR2 FQNEAQ (reference sequence). This CDR3 is built from 14 residues. Trimming at V came to 1 base and at J to 3 bases, leaving 3 bases not matched to a gene. The chain's CDR3 is CASSLVRDSYEQYF. The CDR3 nucleotides read TGTGCCAGCAGCTTAGTTCGGGACAGCTACGAGCAGTACTTC.

V usage is TRBV6-1 and J usage is TRBJ2-1, with 8 bases lining up with TRBD1. The trim removed 3 bases at V and 3 bases at J, leaving 7 bases unmatched. CDR3 size: 16 residues. CDR1 and CDR2 from the germline V gene are MNHNS and SASEGT. The CDR3 coding sequence is TGTGCCAGCAGTGAGAAGCCGGGACAGGACTACAATGAGCAGTTCTTC. The encoded protein is CASSEKPGQDYNEQFF.

This clonotype came up a few times. The chain employs TRBV5-1 and TRBJ2-3; D possibly corresponds to TRBD1 (6 bases). V was shortened by 4 bases and J by 8 bases, with 17 bases between the two germline ends. The CDR3 is 14 residues long. Per germline, CDR1 SGHRS and CDR2 YFSETQ. The CDR3 loop reads CASSLGGPLGTQYF. CDR3 sequence (DNA): TGCGCCAGCAGCCTTGGGGGCCCACTGGGTACGCAGTATTTT. Supplemented by reference TRBV5-1 and TRBJ2-3, the full variable domain reads KAGVTQTPRYLIKTRGQQVTLSCSPISGHRSVSWYQQTPGQGLQFLFEYFSETQRNKGNFPGRFSGRQFSNSRSEMNVSTLELGDSALYLCASSLGGPLGTQYFGPGTRLTVL.

The chain links TRBV6-5 to TRBJ2-7, with a tentative D call TRBD1 (5 bases). V was pared by 4 bases and J by 5 bases, with 12 bases between. CDR3 length: 13 amino acids. The V gene's germline CDR1 is MNHEY and CDR2 SVGAGI. DNA for the CDR3: TGTGCCAGCAGTTGGGGAAAAGGGGACGAGCAGTACTTC. It encodes CASSWGKGDEQYF.

The chain carries TRBV28 and TRBJ2-4; TRBD1 might be the D (5 bases). The tail of the sequence fits TRBJ2-7 better, so the J call may be wrong. Germline CDR1 MDHEN, CDR2 SYDVKM. CDR3 size: 16 residues. CDR3 in DNA: TGTGCCAGCAGTTCCTCGATCTCAGGGTGGATCGACGAGCAGTACTTC. This codes for CASSSSISGWIDEQYF.

This clonotype was observed a few times. This rearrangement joins TRBV5-1 to TRBJ2-2; a possible D gene is TRBD2 (7 bases). The CDR3 loop spans 16 amino acids. Germline values: CDR1 SGHRS, CDR2 YFSETQ. V lost 4 bases, J lost 0 bases, and 13 bases lay in between. CDR3 loop: CASSLGGTSNTGELFF. CDR3 sequence (DNA): TGCGCCAGCAGCCTGGGGGGGACATCGAACACCGGGGAGCTGTTTTTT.

V usage is TRBV2 and J usage is TRBJ2-1, with D tentatively TRBD1 (6 bases). The CDR3 is 12 residues long. Trimming took off 7 bases at V and 9 bases at J, with 13 bases between the two ends. CDR1 and CDR2 (germline): SNHLY, FYNNEI. The CDR3 loop reads CASTVSGVEQFF. The DNA of the CDR3 is TGTGCCAGCACAGTCTCAGGGGTTGAGCAGTTCTTC.